Presented here are 32 T cell receptor beta chains from one specimen sequenced in a study of neurological immune-mediated disorders. Each CDR3 protein is one row after TCRdb ran MiXCR on the 5' RACE reads. Of approximately 36,000 distinct CDR3 sequences in the sample, 11% were seen once. The time point denotes: technical triplicate 1. Sequenced material: PBMCs. The receptors stem from a man between 60 and 75 years old with HTLV-1-associated myelopathy (HAM/TSP).

Note on this clonotype: Germline and junction disagree at one end, which may indicate a read error. The chain links TRBV27 to TRBJ1-5, with D possibly being TRBD1 (6 bases). The CDR3 has 13 residues. Germline values: CDR1 MNHEY, CDR2 SMNVEV (reference sequence). CDR3 in amino acids: CANSLSTGQSQHF. The CDR3 DNA reads as TGTGCCAACAGTTTATCGACTGGACAGTCCCAGCATTTT.

This clonotype was counted ten times or more. The rearrangement uses TRBV19 and TRBJ2-7, with D unresolved. Germline CDR1 reads LNHDA; CDR2 reads SQIVND (reference sequence). Trimming removed 3 bases at V and 4 bases at J, with 10 bases between. The CDR3 loop spans 13 amino acids. The CDR3 region is CASSIDGFYEQYF. In DNA, the CDR3 is TGTGCCAGTAGTATCGATGGGTTTTACGAGCAGTACTTC.

The table lists this clonotype with a count of one. It may be a read error: a sequence one base away is much more abundant. The J gene is TRBJ1-2, the V gene TRBV7-8; 7 bases map to TRBD1. The CDR3 runs to 15 residues. The V segment lost 4 bases and the J segment 3 bases; nucleotides outside the gene matches: 8. Germline lookup yields CDR1 SGHVS and CDR2 FQNEAQ. The CDR3 DNA follows: TGTGCCAGCAGCTCCCTGCTAGGGACAGACTATGGCTACACCTTC. This sequence encodes CASSSLLGTDYGYTF.

This clonotype was detected many times. The chain recombines TRBV4-1 with TRBJ2-1, with D hard to call. Germline V gene data show CDR1 as MGHRA and CDR2 as YSYEKL. This CDR3 has 14 amino acids. Trimming pared 0 bases from V and 9 bases from J, leaving 12 bases between. CDR3 nucleotide sequence: TGCGCCAGCAGCCAAGAACCCCCGGCGCTTGAGCAGTTCTTC. Translating it yields CASSQEPPALEQFF.

The table lists this clonotype with many counts. The chain uses TRBV5-1 and TRBJ1-4; 8 nucleotides match TRBD1. There are 15 residues in the CDR3. Germline V gene sequence: CDR1 SGHRS, CDR2 YFSETQ. The V segment lost 5 bases and the J segment 4 bases; nucleotides outside the gene matches: 7. CDR3 DNA: TGCGCCAGCAGAACTGCGGGACAGGATAATGAAAAACTGTTTTTT. Residues: CASRTAGQDNEKLFF.

This clonotype was detected many times. V gene TRBV10-2 combines with J gene TRBJ1-1; no clear D gene. Germline assignment: CDR1 WSHSY and CDR2 SAAADI. The V gene lost 6 bases and the J gene lost 8 bases, with 10 bases spanning the gap. The CDR3 is 11 residues long. CDR3 in DNA: TGCGCCAGCAGGGAAACGGGGGAAGCTTTCTTT. Protein product: CASRETGEAFF.

Comments on this clonotype: One base away lies a much larger clone, so this may be a sequencing read error. The CDR3: CASSPRRGNTEDFF. The DNA for the CDR3 is TGTGCCAGCAGCCCCCGAAGGGGAAACACTGAAGATTTCTTT. The V and J genes are TRBV7-2 and TRBJ1-1, with D maybe TRBD1 (5 bases). The CDR3 is made up of 14 amino acids. CDR1 is SGHTA and CDR2 is FQGNSA in the germline V gene. Together with reference TRBV7-2 and TRBJ1-1, the CDR3 gives the full variable domain: GAGVSQSPSNKVTEKGKDVELRCDPISGHTALYWYRQSLGQGLEFLIYFQGNSAPDKSGLPSDRFSAERTGGSVSTLTIQRTQQEDSAVYLCASSPRRGNTEDFFGQGTRLTVV.

This clonotype came up many times. The rearrangement links TRBV12-3 or TRBV12-4 to TRBJ2-3; the match to TRBD2 covers 9 bases. Trimming took 2 bases from V and 0 from J; bases not matched to a gene: 3. There are 16 residues in the CDR3. CDR3 residues: CASSLRLAGSTDTQYF. The CDR3 DNA reads TGTGCCAGCAGTTTACGGCTAGCGGGAAGCACAGATACGCAGTATTTT.

Ten or more counts support this clonotype. The CDR3 loop reads CSARDPSSYNEQFF. The CDR3 DNA sequence: TGCAGTGCTAGAGATCCTAGCTCCTACAATGAGCAGTTCTTC. The chain joins TRBV20-1 to TRBJ2-1; D unclear. There are 14 residues in the CDR3. In germline, CDR1 is DFQATT, CDR2 SNEGSKA (reference sequence). V was cut by 0 bases and J by 0 bases, with 6 bases left in between.

As to this clonotype: A junction boundary mismatches the germline segment, possibly from a read error. The chain has TRBV5-1 and TRBJ2-5; the D is unclear. Germline CDR1 is SGHRS and CDR2 is YFSETQ. CDR3 size: 14 residues. The CDR3 spells CTSSQRTDQETQYF. The DNA for the CDR3 is TGCACCAGCAGCCAAAGGACCGATCAAGAGACCCAGTACTTC.

This sequence joins TRBV20-1 and TRBJ2-3, with a possible D match to TRBD2 (6 bases). V was trimmed by 3 bases and J by 6 bases, leaving 19 bases between them. The germline gives CDR1 DFQATT, CDR2 SNEGSKA (reference sequence). This CDR3 is 15 amino acids long. In DNA form, the CDR3 reads TGCAGTGCTAGGGAAGGGCAGGGAGGATTGGATACGCAGTATTTT. It is translated as CSAREGQGGLDTQYF.

Many counts were recorded for this clonotype. The V gene is TRBV29-1, the J gene TRBJ1-2; tentative D call: TRBD1 (6 bases). V was shortened by 1 base and J by 6 bases, with 15 bases between the two germline ends. This CDR3 has 14 residues. Germline V gene data show CDR1 as SQVTM and CDR2 as ANQGSEA. This chain's CDR3 is CSVEVFTQGDGYTF. In nucleotides, the CDR3 is TGCAGCGTTGAAGTCTTCACACAGGGAGATGGCTACACCTTC.

Many counts were recorded for this clonotype. The J gene is TRBJ2-7, the V gene TRBV11-2; maybe TRBD2 (5 bases). Germline assignment: CDR1 SGHAT and CDR2 FQNNGV. V lost 2 bases, J lost 6 bases, and 11 bases lay in between. CDR3 length: 13 amino acids. In nucleotides, the CDR3 is TGTGCCAGCAGCTTAAACAGCGGCGCCGAGCAGTACTTC. This translates into CASSLNSGAEQYF.

This clonotype was found many times. The chain combines TRBV5-1 with TRBJ1-1; TRBD1 matches at 8 bases. This CDR3 region has 18 residues. The germline gives CDR1 SGHRS, CDR2 YFSETQ. The ends lost 1 base at V and 4 bases at J; junction bases unmatched: 15. The CDR3 loop reads CASSLSGRGRGSGTEAFF. CDR3 nucleotide sequence: TGCGCCAGCAGCTTGTCCGGCAGGGGGCGCGGATCGGGCACTGAAGCTTTCTTT.

The chain has TRBV3-1 and TRBJ2-1, with 10 nucleotides matching TRBD2. CDR1 and CDR2 from the germline V gene are LGHDT and YNNKEL (reference sequence). The CDR3 length is 15 residues. Unmatched junction bases numbered 5, after V lost 2 bases and J lost 7 bases. CDR3 sequence (DNA): TGTGCCAGCAGCCAACCGGGACTAGCGCGTAATGAGCAGTTCTTC. Its translation is CASSQPGLARNEQFF.

This clonotype was counted only a few times. The chain is built from TRBV28 and TRBJ1-5, with 10 nucleotides matching TRBD1. CDR3 length: 13 residues. CDR1 and CDR2 from the germline V gene are MDHEN and SYDVKM. The V segment lost 10 bases and the J segment 6 bases; nucleotides outside the gene matches: 6. CDR3 region: CAIGTGVGQPQHF. CDR3 in DNA: TGTGCCATAGGGACAGGGGTAGGTCAGCCCCAGCATTTT.

This clonotype has ten or more counts. The chain recombines TRBV7-9 with TRBJ1-5; 7 nucleotides align to TRBD1. This CDR3 contains 14 residues. The J segment lost 2 bases and the V segment lost 6 bases, leaving 4 bases of the junction unmatched. In germline, CDR1 is SEHNR, CDR2 FQNEAQ (reference sequence). As DNA, the CDR3 is TGTGCCAGCAGTCAGGGGGGGGGCAATCAGCCCCAGCATTTT. Amino acid sequence: CASSQGGGNQPQHF.

The DNA of the CDR3 is TGTGCCACCAGCGAGTCCAGGGCGAACACCGGGGAGCTGTTTTTT. As protein: CATSESRANTGELFF. This chain joins TRBV24-1 and TRBJ2-2, with D perhaps matching TRBD1 (5 bases). CDR1 KGHDR and CDR2 SFDVKD come from the germline V gene. V lost 7 bases and J lost 0, with 11 bases in between. This CDR3 contains 15 residues.

This clonotype came up many times. This chain links TRBV5-4 with TRBJ2-3, with D perhaps matching TRBD1 (6 bases). The V end was cut by 4 bases, the J end by 7 bases, with 10 bases between. The CDR3 is 12 residues long. The germline CDR1 and CDR2 sequences are SGHNT and YYREEE (reference sequence). As DNA, the CDR3 is TGTGCCAGCAGCCCAGGACAGTATACGCAGTATTTT. Encoded protein: CASSPGQYTQYF.

In its sample, this clonotype was seen many times. Written as DNA, the CDR3 is TGTGCCAGCAGCTTGCGGACAGGGGGCGGTCGGGAGACCCAGTACTTC. This sequence encodes CASSLRTGGGRETQYF. The rearrangement links TRBV5-6 to TRBJ2-5; 11 bases agree with TRBD1. The V gene's germline CDR1 is SGHDT and CDR2 YYEEEE. Unmatched junction bases numbered 7, after V lost 1 base and J lost 5 bases. The CDR3 contains 16 residues. The full variable domain, in which reference TRBV5-6 and TRBJ2-5 provide the parts outside the CDR3, is DAGVTQSPTHLIKTRGQQVTLRCSPKSGHDTVSWYQQALGQGPQFIFQYYEEEERQRGNFPDRFSGHQFPNYSSELNVNALLLGDSALYLCASSLRTGGGRETQYFGPGTRLLVL.

The rearrangement joins TRBV19 to TRBJ2-1; TRBD1 aligns across 10 bases. The CDR3 extends over 16 amino acids. Germline V gives CDR1 LNHDA, CDR2 SQIVND (reference sequence). The junction had 6 bases not matched to a gene; V was cut back by 0 bases and J by 7 bases. CDR3 sequence (DNA): TGTGCCAGTAGTATAGACCAGGACAGGGGGATAAATGAGCAGTTCTTC. Protein: CASSIDQDRGINEQFF.

This clonotype was seen many times. The chain joins TRBV4-2 to TRBJ1-3; no reliable D call. CDR1 and CDR2 (germline): LGHNA, YNFKEQ. Trimming pared 0 bases from V and 0 bases from J, leaving 12 bases between. The length of the CDR3 is 17 residues. The DNA of the CDR3 is TGTGCCAGCAGCCAAGAGACACGAAGGGACTCTGGAAACACCATATATTTT. Translation gives CASSQETRRDSGNTIYF.

This clonotype was observed at least ten times. The gene calls are TRBV10-3 and TRBJ1-6; 7 nucleotides agree with TRBD1. CDR3 length: 17 amino acids. With 0 bases clipped from V and 9 bases from J, the junction kept 11 bases outside the gene matches. Germline-derived CDR1 and CDR2 are ENHRY and SYGVKD. As DNA, the CDR3 is TGTGCCATCAGTGAGTCAAAAGGTGGGACAGCATTTTCACCCCTCCACTTT. Amino acid sequence: CAISESKGGTAFSPLHF.

This clonotype occurred many times. The chain carries TRBV5-1 and TRBJ2-1, with 7 bases fitting TRBD1. V gave up 4 bases and J gave up 6 bases; unmatched junction bases: 19. The CDR3 extends over 18 amino acids. Germline CDR1 SGHRS, CDR2 YFSETQ. CDR3 in amino acids: CASSPGLSPTGISNEQFF. The CDR3 DNA sequence: TGCGCCAGCAGCCCAGGCCTATCTCCGACAGGGATCTCCAATGAGCAGTTCTTC.

The table lists this clonotype with many counts. The chain uses TRBV2 and TRBJ2-7, with 7 nucleotides matching TRBD1. The CDR3 contains 15 residues. V lost 3 bases, J lost 0 bases, and 5 bases stayed unmatched. Looked up from germline, CDR1 is SNHLY and CDR2 is FYNNEI. The CDR3, as DNA: TGTGCCAGCAGTGAGACAGGGTTAGGCTCCTACGAGCAGTACTTC. Translated, it gives CASSETGLGSYEQYF.

This clonotype was seen only a few times. The CDR3 DNA sequence: TGTGCCAGCAGCTTCAGACAGGGAGGAAATGAGCAGTTCTTC. It yields the protein CASSFRQGGNEQFF. The rearrangement joins TRBV9 to TRBJ2-1; possible D gene TRBD1, 7 bases. The CDR3 covers 14 residues. Per the germline V gene, CDR1 is SGDLS and CDR2 is YYNGEE. V was trimmed by 4 bases and J by 7 bases, leaving 15 bases between them.

V gene TRBV4-1 combines with J gene TRBJ2-3; 10 bases match TRBD2. CDR1 MGHRA and CDR2 YSYEKL come from the germline V gene. Trimming cost V 4 bases and J 5 bases; bases outside gene matches: 12. The length of the CDR3 is 17 residues. CDR3 nucleotides: TGCGCCAGCAGCCCCGTGGGTAGCGGGAGGAGGGGAGATACGCAGTATTTT. This encodes CASSPVGSGRRGDTQYF.

With respect to this clonotype: A read error may explain this, as a much larger clone is one base away. Because it lacks the conserved phenylalanine or tryptophan at the end, this CDR3 is likely a read error. The CDR3 sequence: CSANKRAAYNEQFL. Here the CDR3 DNA reads TGCAGTGCAAACAAGCGGGCCGCGTACAATGAGCAGTTCCTC. The chain carries TRBV20-1 and TRBJ2-1; a weak D match, TRBD2 (6 bases). V gave up 6 bases and J gave up 4 bases, with 16 bases separating them. The CDR3 length is 14 residues. Germline V gene lookup returns CDR1 DFQATT and CDR2 SNEGSKA (reference sequence).

This clonotype has a count of ten or more. This chain uses TRBV12-3 or TRBV12-4 with TRBJ2-1, with 8 nucleotides matching TRBD2. CDR3 length: 15 amino acids. J was trimmed by 8 bases and V by 7 bases; bases with no gene match: 13. The CDR3, as DNA: TGTGCCAGCAAACTAGGGTCGGGAGGGAGGGATGAGCAGTTCTTC. Amino acids: CASKLGSGGRDEQFF.

The chain combines TRBV6-2 or TRBV6-3 with TRBJ2-2; no clear D. The CDR3 totals 15 residues. Trimming took 5 bases from V and 0 from J, leaving 10 bases between them. Germline CDR1 reads MNHEY; CDR2 reads SVGEGT. The CDR3 region has the DNA TGTGCCAGCAGTCGAAGAGAGTCGAACACCGGGGAGCTGTTTTTT. This gives the protein CASSRRESNTGELFF.

This clonotype was picked up one time. A read error may be the cause here, since a much bigger clone is one base away. The chain joins TRBV5-5 to TRBJ2-7, with D uncertain. The CDR3 runs to 17 residues. Germline V gene lookup returns CDR1 SGHKS and CDR2 YYEKEE (reference sequence). The V end lost 0 bases, the J end lost 1 base, and 17 bases lay between the germline ends. CDR3 sequence: CASSLASPQRVSYEQYF. DNA for the CDR3: TGTGCCAGCAGCTTGGCAAGTCCTCAGAGAGTTTCCTACGAGCAGTACTTC.

This clonotype was counted ten times or more. J is TRBJ1-6 and V is TRBV6-5, with TRBD1 as a possible D gene (5 bases). This CDR3 has 16 residues. Germline assignment: CDR1 MNHEY and CDR2 SVGAGI. The germline V and J ends were trimmed by 6 bases and 0 bases, with 12 bases remaining between them. The DNA for the CDR3 is TGTGCCAGCAGGTCCGGGGGGAGCTCCTATAATTCACCCCTCCACTTT. It specifies CASRSGGSSYNSPLHF.